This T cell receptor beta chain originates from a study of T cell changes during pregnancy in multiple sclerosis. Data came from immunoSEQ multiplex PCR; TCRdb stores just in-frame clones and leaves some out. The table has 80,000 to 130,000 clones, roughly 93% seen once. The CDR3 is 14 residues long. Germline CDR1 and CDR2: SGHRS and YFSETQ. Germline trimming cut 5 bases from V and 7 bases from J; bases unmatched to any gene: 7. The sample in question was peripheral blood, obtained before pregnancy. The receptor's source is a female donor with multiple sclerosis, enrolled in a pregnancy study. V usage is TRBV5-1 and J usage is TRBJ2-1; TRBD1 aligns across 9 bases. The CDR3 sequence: CASRTGTGFNEQFF. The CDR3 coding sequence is TGCGCCAGCAGGACCGGGACAGGGTTTAATGAGCAGTTCTTC.